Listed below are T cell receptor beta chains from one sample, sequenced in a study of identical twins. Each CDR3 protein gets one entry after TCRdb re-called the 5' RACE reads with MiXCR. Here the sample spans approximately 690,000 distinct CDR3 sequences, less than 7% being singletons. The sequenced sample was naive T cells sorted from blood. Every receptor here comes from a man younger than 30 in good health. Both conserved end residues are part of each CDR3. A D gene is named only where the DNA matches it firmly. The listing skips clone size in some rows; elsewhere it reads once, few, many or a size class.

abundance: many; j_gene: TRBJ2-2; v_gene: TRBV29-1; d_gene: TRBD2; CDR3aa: CSVRRLAEDTGELFF; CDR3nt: TGCAGCGTTCGGCGACTAGCCGAGGACACCGGGGAGCTGTTTTTT
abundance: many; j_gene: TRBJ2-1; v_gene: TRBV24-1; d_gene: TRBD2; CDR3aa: CATSTVTSGSRNEQFF; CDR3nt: TGTGCCACCAGCACCGTGACTAGCGGGAGTCGCAATGAGCAGTTCTTC
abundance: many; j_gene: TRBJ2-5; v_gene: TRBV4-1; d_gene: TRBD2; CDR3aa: CASSHIAGEETQYF; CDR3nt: TGCGCCAGCAGCCATATAGCGGGAGAAGAGACCCAGTACTTC
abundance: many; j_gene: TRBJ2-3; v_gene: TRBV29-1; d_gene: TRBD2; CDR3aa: CSAPGGADTQYF; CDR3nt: TGCAGCGCCCCGGGAGGGGCAGATACGCAGTATTTT
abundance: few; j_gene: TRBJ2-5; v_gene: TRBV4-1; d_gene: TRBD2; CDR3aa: CASSQTLAGGLETQYF; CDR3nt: TGCGCCAGCAGCCAGACACTAGCGGGAGGGCTGGAGACCCAGTACTTC
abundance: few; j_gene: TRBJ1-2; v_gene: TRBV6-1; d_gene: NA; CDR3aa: CASSEATRGIHYGYTF; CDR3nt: TGTGCCAGCAGCGAAGCTACACGGGGGATACACTATGGCTACACCTTC
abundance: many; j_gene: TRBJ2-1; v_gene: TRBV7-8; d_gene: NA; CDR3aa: CASSLASGQGNEQFF; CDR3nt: TGTGCCAGCAGCTTAGCTAGCGGGCAGGGGAATGAGCAGTTCTTC
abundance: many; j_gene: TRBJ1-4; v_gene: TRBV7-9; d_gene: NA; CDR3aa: CASSLIGSGDSPEKLFF; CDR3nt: TGTGCCAGCAGCTTAATAGGATCGGGAGACTCACCCGAAAAACTGTTTTTT
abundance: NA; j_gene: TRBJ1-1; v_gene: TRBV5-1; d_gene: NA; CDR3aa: CASSSTTGVAFF; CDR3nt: TGCGCCAGCAGCTCGACGACTGGAGTAGCTTTCTTT
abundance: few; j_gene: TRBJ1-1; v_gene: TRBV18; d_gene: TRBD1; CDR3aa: CASSMGQPSELNTEAFF; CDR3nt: TGTGCCAGCTCTATGGGACAGCCTTCAGAACTGAACACTGAAGCTTTCTTT
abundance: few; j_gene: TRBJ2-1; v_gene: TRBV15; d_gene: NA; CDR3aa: CATSRDRSQHEQFF; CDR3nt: TGTGCCACCAGCAGAGATCGTAGCCAACATGAGCAGTTCTTC
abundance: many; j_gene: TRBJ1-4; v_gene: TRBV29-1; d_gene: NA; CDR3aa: CSVGNRQPYEKLFF; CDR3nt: TGCAGCGTTGGTAATCGGCAGCCCTATGAAAAACTGTTTTTT
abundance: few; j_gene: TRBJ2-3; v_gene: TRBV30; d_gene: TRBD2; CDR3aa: CAWKELAGVADTQYF; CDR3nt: TGTGCCTGGAAGGAACTAGCGGGAGTCGCAGATACGCAGTATTTT
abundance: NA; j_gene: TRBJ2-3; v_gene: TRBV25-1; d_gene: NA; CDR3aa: CASSYVVDTQYF; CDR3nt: TGTGCCAGCAGTTATGTGGTAGATACGCAGTATTTT
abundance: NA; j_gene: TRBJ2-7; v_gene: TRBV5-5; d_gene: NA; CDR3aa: CASNDLRYGGEQYF; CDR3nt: TGTGCCAGCAACGATCTGCGGTATGGGGGTGAGCAGTACTTC
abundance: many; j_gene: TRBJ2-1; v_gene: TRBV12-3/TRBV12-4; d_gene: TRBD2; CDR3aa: CASSGLANYNEQFF; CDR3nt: TGTGCCAGCAGTGGACTAGCCAACTACAATGAGCAGTTCTTC
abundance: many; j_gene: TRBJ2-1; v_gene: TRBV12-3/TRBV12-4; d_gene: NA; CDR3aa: CASSLMGSGGLSLRHEQFF; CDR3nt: TGTGCCAGCAGTTTAATGGGTTCCGGGGGCTTGAGTTTGAGGCATGAGCAGTTCTTC
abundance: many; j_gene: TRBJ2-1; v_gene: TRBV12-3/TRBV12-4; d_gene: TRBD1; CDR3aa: CASSLGSGQINEQFF; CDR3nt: TGTGCCAGCAGTTTAGGGTCGGGACAGATCAATGAGCAGTTCTTC
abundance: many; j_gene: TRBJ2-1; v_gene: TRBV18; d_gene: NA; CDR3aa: CASSLGPQEWRQFF; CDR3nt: TGTGCCAGCTCACTGGGACCCCAAGAATGGAGGCAGTTCTTC
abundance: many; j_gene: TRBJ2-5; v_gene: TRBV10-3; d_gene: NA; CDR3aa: CAISEGWQGGSETQYF; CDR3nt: TGTGCCATCAGTGAAGGTTGGCAGGGGGGATCAGAGACCCAGTACTTC
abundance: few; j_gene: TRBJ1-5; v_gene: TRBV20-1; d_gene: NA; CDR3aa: CSARDLPNQPQHF; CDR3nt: TGCAGTGCTAGAGATCTTCCCAATCAGCCCCAGCATTTT
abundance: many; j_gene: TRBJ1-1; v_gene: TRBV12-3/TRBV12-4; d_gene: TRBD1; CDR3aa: CASSLDRVSAFF; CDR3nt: TGTGCCAGCAGTTTGGACAGGGTGAGCGCTTTCTTT
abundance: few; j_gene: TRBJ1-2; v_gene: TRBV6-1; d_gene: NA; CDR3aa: CASSELGGPGYGYTF; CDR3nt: TGTGCCAGCAGTGAATTAGGGGGGCCGGGCTATGGCTACACCTTC
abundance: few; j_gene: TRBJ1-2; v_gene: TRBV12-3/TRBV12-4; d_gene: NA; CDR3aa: CASSLEAGANGYTF; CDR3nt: TGTGCCAGCAGTTTAGAAGCGGGGGCGAATGGCTACACCTTC
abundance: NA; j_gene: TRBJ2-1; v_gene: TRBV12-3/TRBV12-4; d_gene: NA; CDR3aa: CASTFGGADPQFF; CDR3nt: TGTGCCAGCACCTTTGGGGGGGCCGATCCGCAGTTCTTC
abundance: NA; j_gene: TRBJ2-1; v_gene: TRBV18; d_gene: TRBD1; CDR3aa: CASSQDRATTYNEQFF; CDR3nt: TGTGCCAGCTCACAGGACAGGGCAACAACCTACAATGAGCAGTTCTTC
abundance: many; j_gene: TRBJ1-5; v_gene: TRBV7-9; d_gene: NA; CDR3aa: CASSPETSNQPQHF; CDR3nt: TGTGCCAGCAGCCCCGAGACTAGCAATCAGCCCCAGCATTTT
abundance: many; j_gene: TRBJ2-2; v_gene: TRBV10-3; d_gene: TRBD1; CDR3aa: CAISRQGANTGELFF; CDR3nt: TGTGCCATCAGTAGACAGGGGGCGAACACCGGGGAGCTGTTTTTT
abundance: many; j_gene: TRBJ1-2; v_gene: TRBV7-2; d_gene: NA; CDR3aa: CASIGLNYGYTF; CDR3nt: TGTGCCAGCATTGGACTTAACTATGGCTACACCTTC
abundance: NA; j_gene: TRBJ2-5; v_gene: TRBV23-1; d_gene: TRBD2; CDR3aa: CASSQSPQRLLAGEQETQYF; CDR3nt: TGCGCCAGCAGTCAATCCCCTCAAAGACTTCTAGCGGGAGAGCAAGAGACCCAGTACTTC
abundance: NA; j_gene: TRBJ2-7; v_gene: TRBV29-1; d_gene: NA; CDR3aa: CSVYLVGTYEQYF; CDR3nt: TGCAGCGTTTATTTGGTGGGGACTTACGAGCAGTACTTC
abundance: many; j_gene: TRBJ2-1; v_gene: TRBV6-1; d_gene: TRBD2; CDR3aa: CASSPRVAGVEQFF; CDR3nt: TGTGCCAGCAGTCCCCGGGTAGCGGGAGTCGAGCAGTTCTTC
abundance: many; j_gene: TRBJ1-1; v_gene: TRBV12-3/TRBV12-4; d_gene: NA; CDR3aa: CASSIDWNTEAFF; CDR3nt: TGTGCCAGCAGCATTGACTGGAACACTGAAGCTTTCTTT
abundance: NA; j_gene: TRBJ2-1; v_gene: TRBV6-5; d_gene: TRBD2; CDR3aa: CASSYEASGDNEQFF; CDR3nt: TGTGCCAGCAGTTACGAGGCTAGCGGGGACAATGAGCAGTTCTTC
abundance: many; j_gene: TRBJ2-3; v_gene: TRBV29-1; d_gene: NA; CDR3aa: CSAAHVADTQYF; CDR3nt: TGCAGCGCTGCGCATGTGGCAGATACGCAGTATTTT
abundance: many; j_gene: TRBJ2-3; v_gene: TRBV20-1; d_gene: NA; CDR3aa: CSASASGPSTDTQYF; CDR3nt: TGCAGTGCTAGTGCGAGCGGACCCAGCACAGATACGCAGTATTTT
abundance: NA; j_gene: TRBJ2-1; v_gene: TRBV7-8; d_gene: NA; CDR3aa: CASSFSDTYNEQFF; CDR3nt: TGTGCCAGCAGCTTTAGCGACACCTACAATGAGCAGTTCTTC
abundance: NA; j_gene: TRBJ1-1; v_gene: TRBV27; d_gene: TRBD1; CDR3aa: CASSPPGTGNTEAFF; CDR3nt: TGTGCCAGCAGTCCACCCGGGACAGGGAACACTGAAGCTTTCTTT
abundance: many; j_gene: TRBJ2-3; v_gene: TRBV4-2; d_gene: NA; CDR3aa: CASSQSPDYFDTQYF; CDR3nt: TGTGCCAGCAGCCAATCGCCGGACTACTTCGATACGCAGTATTTT
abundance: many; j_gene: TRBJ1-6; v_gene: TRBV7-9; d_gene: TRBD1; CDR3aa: CASSLGTGISPLHF; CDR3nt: TGTGCCAGCAGCTTGGGGACAGGGATCTCGCCCCTCCACTTT
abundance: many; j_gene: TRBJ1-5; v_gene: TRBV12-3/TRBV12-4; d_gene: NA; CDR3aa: CASSFRHSGSNQPQHF; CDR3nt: TGTGCCAGCAGTTTTAGGCATTCCGGAAGCAATCAGCCCCAGCATTTT
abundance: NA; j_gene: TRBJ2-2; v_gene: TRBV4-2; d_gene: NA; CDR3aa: CASTNLWGTGELFF; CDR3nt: TGTGCCAGCACCAATCTCTGGGGCACCGGGGAGCTGTTTTTT
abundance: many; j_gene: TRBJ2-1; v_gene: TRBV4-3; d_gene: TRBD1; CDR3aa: CASSQEWDSYNEQFF; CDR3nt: TGCGCCAGCAGCCAAGAATGGGACAGTTACAATGAGCAGTTCTTC